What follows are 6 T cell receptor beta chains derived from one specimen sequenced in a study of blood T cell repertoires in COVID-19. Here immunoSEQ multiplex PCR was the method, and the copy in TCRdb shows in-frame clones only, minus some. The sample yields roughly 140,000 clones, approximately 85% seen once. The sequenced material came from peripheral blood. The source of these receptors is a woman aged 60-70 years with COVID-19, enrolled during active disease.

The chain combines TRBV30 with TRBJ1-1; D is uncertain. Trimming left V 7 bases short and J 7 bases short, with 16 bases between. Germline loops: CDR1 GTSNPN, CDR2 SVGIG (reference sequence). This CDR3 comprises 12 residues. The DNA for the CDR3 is TGTGCCTACGTCCAAAACGGACTTGAAGCTTTCTTT. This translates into CAYVQNGLEAFF.

The CDR3 spells CASRGQVNQPQHF. The CDR3, as DNA: TGTGCCAGCAGAGGACAGGTAAATCAGCCCCAGCATTTT. This chain connects TRBV2 to TRBJ1-5, with 7 nucleotides matching TRBD1. The germline CDR1 and CDR2 sequences are SNHLY and FYNNEI. The V gene end was trimmed by 6 bases and the J gene end by 4 bases; junction bases not matched to a gene: 3. The CDR3 length is 13 residues.

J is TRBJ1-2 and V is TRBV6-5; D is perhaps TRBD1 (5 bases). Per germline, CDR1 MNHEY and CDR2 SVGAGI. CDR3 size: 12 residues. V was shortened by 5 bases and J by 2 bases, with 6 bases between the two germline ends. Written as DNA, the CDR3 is TGTGCCAGCAGTAGACAGAACTATGGCTACACCTTC. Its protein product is CASSRQNYGYTF.

The CDR3 protein is CASSQYRGTGYTF. The CDR3 DNA sequence: TGTGCCAGCAGCCAATACAGGGGCACTGGCTACACCTTC. The chain joins TRBV14 to TRBJ1-2; 7 bases line up with TRBD1. This CDR3 contains 13 residues. In germline, CDR1 is SGHDN, CDR2 FVKESK. Germline trimming cut 2 bases from V and 7 bases from J; bases unmatched to any gene: 4.

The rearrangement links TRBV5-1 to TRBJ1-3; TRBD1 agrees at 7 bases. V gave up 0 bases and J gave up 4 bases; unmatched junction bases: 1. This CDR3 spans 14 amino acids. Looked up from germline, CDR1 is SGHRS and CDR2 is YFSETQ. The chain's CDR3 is CASSLEGQGNTIYF. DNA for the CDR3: TGCGCCAGCAGCTTGGAGGGACAGGGAAACACCATATATTTT.

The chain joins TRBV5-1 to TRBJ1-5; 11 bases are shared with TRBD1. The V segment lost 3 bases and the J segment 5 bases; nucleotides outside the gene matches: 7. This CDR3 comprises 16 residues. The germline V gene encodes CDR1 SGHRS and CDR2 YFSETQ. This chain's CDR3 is CASSSGTGGAYQPQHF. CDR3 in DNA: TGCGCCAGCAGCTCCGGGACAGGGGGAGCATATCAGCCCCAGCATTTT.